This T cell receptor beta chain was identified during a study of blood T cell repertoires in COVID-19 (dated by TCRdb to the early 2020s). For the study in its entirety: Samples covering the acute and convalescent phases of COVID-19 were provided by collaborators in the United States, Italy and Spain. A de-identified subject ID, COVID-19 status, age in years and sex were almost always included in the sample metadata. Samples came from the ongoing ImmuneRACE study (first 160 participants) plus 1,254 subjects from 6 global collaborators. The dataset comprised deeply sampled blood TCRbeta repertoires from subjects exposed to, actively infected with, or recovered from COVID-19. Where available, HLA class I and class II types were taken from metadata supplied by the sample provider and were not determined by assay-based typing. The prospective study material was composed of cDNA or gDNA derived from T cells, B-cell-depleted T cells, or PBMCs. The repertoires were released in a freely available public database meant as a resource for research on the immune response to SARS-CoV-2. General study outcomes and caveats: The amount of clinical and demographic metadata varied by source and participant and was provided uncurated.

The CDR3 sequence holds 11 residues, the cysteine and phenylalanine included. Only the CDR3 DNA is retained, 33 bases long and in frame from the first base. In the germline V gene (reference sequence), CDR1 corresponds to LGHDT and CDR2 to YNNKEL. At the junction V is shortened by 6 bases and J by 6 bases, with 5 bases in between. TCRbeta CDR3 regions were amplified from genomic DNA by means of the immunoSEQ Assay, a bias-controlled multiplex PCR. As for the authors' bioinformatics: The number of nucleated cells in each sample was estimated from the amplification of reference gene primers within the assay. To quantify the absolute abundance of each unique TCRbeta CDR3 rearrangement, sequence reads were collapsed and filtered. For each sample, productive Simpson clonality was calculated as the square root of Simpson's diversity index over productive rearrangements. TCRdb obtained this table from immuneACCESS and retained in-frame rearrangements with V and J assigned. These tables miss some clones; where compared with another copy, unresolved V genes account for less than half of the shortfall, and the remainder is unexplained. D and trimming were read from the DNA, whereas the V and J calls and clone size are those reported in that table. This sample lists 300,000 or so clones; about 90% were detected once. 5.5% to 7% of the sample rests with the top ten.

Participants in the prospective study were enrolled through a virtual design, were aged roughly 18 to 90 years, and lived in fewer than 30 United States geographic areas. In the prospective study, participants were assigned to cohorts based on the clinical history participants reported in a screening survey and a study questionnaire. Recovered participants in ImmuneRACE Cohort 3 were defined as having two consecutive negative NP/OP PCR tests, clearance from a healthcare professional, or resolution of symptoms. In the prospective study, whole blood, serum and a nasopharyngeal or oropharyngeal swab were collected from each participant by mobile phlebotomists. Prospective study participants could optionally give additional blood draws and questionnaires over an approximately two-month period. Blood samples from the prospective study were shipped frozen or at room temperature prior to DNA extraction.

Turning to this clone: The antigen this receptor binds is unknown. Nothing much larger sits one base from this clone, and base qualities are not available.

The rearrangement combines TRBV3-1 (or the pseudogene TRBV3-2) with TRBJ2-2, with no confident D gene call. The receptor comes from a woman in her 30s who had recovered from COVID-19. Sequencing used PBMCs or T cells enriched from blood (not recorded which). CDR3 loop: CASRLSGELFF. The nucleotides read TGTGCCAGCAGACTATCCGGGGAGCTGTTTTTT.